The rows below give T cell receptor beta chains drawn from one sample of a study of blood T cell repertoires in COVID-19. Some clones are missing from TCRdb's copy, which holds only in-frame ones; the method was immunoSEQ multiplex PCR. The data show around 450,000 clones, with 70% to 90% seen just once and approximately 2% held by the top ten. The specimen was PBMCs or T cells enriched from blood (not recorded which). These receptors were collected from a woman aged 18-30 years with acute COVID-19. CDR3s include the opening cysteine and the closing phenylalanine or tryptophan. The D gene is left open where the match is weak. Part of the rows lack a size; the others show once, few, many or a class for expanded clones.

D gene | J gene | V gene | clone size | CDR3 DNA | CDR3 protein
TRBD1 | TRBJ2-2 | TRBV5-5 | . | TGTGCCAGCAGCTGGCGGGGACAGGGATCCGGGGAGCTGTTTTTT | CASSWRGQGSGELFF
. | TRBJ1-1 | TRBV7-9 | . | TGTGCCAGCAGCTTAGGAGATACAGGCTCCACTGAAGCTTTCTTT | CASSLGDTGSTEAFF
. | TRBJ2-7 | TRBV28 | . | TGTGCCAGCAGTCTCTCCTCTGCGGGGACCTACGAGCAGTACTTC | CASSLSSAGTYEQYF
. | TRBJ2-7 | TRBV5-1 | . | TGCGCCAGCAGCTTGGCAGTCTCCTACGAGCAGTACTTC | CASSLAVSYEQYF
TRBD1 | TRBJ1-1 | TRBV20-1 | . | TGCAGTGCTAGTGAGACAGGGCCGAACACTGAAGCTTTCTTT | CSASETGPNTEAFF
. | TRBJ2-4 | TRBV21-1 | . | TGTGCCAGCAGCAAAATAGGACAGGGGTGGGACATTCAGTACTTC | CASSKIGQGWDIQYF
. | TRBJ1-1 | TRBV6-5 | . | TGTGCCAGCAGTTCCTTAGACTTGAACACTGAAGCTTTCTTT | CASSSLDLNTEAFF
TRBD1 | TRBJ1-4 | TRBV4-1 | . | TGCGCCAGCAGCCCAGGGGGCCTTTCTGAAAAACTGTTTTTT | CASSPGGLSEKLFF
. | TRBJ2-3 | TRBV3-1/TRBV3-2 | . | TGTGCCAGCAGCCAAGATAGAGGCAGGGGGGCAGATACGCAGTATTTT | CASSQDRGRGADTQYF
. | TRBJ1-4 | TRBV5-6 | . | TGTGCCAGCAGCTTATTTGACAGGAATGAAAAACTGTTTTTT | CASSLFDRNEKLFF
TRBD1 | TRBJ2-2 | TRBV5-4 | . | TGTGCCAGCAGCGTCTCCGGGACAGGGGTCACCGGGGAGCTGTTTTTT | CASSVSGTGVTGELFF
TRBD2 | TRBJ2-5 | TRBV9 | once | TGTGCCAGCAGCCCCGGGACTAGCGGGAGGGCCGGAGAGACCCAGTACTTC | CASSPGTSGRAGETQYF
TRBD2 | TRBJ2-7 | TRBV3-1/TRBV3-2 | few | TGTGCCAGCGCCGGGACTAGCTACGAGCAGTACTTC | CASAGTSYEQYF
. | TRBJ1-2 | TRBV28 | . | TGTGCCAGCAGTTTATCGGGGGGCCCAATGCGCTACACCTTC | CASSLSGGPMRYTF
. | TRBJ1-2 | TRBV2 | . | TGTGCCAGCTCCCCTCGAAGGGAGGGTTTCGGAGGCTACACCTTC | CASSPRREGFGGYTF
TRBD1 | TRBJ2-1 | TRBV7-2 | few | TGTGCCAGCAGCCCAGGGGGACAGGGGTATTACAATGAGCAGTTCTTC | CASSPGGQGYYNEQFF
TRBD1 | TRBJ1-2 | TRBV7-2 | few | TGTGCCAGCAGCGTAGGGGGGGACAGTAACTATGGCTACACCTTC | CASSVGGDSNYGYTF
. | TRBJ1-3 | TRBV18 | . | TGTGCCAGCTCACCCGGCAGGCCGGTCTCTGGAAACACCATATATTTT | CASSPGRPVSGNTIYF
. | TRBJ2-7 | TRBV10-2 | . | TGCGCCAGCAGCGGGGTCCACGAGCAGTACTTC | CASSGVHEQYF
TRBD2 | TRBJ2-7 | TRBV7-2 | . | TGTGCCAGCAGCTTAGGGGCGGGAGTACCCTACGAGCAGTACTTC | CASSLGAGVPYEQYF
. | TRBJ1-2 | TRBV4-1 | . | TGCGCCAGCAGCCACAGACAGTCCTCCTATGGCTACACCTTC | CASSHRQSSYGYTF
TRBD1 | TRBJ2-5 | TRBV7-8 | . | TGTGCCAGCAGCCAAGGGACAGGGAAAGAGACCCAGTACTTC | CASSQGTGKETQYF
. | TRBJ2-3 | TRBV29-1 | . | TGCAGCGTCGCAAGGGACACTTCAGATACGCAGTATTTT | CSVARDTSDTQYF
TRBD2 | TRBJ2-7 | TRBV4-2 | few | TGTGCCAGCAGCCAGGGAGCGGGAGGCCCCATGAACGAGCAGTACTTC | CASSQGAGGPMNEQYF
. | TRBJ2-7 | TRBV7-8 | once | TGTGCCAGCAGCTTGGAGCGGGTTACACCTTACGAGCAGTACTTC | CASSLERVTPYEQYF
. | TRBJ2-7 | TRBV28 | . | TGTGCCAGCAGTTTTTGGCAGGGGGGATCCTACGAGCAGTACTTC | CASSFWQGGSYEQYF
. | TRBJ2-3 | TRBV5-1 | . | TGCGCCAGCAGCTTGGACTCACCTAGCACAGATACGCAGTATTTT | CASSLDSPSTDTQYF
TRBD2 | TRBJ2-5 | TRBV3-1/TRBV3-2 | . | TGTGCCAGCAGCCAGCGGGGGGCGAAAGAGACCCAGTACTTC | CASSQRGAKETQYF
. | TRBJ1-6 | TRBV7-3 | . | TGTGCCAGCAGCTTAAATTCCCGGGGATCACGTTCACCCCTCCACTTT | CASSLNSRGSRSPLHF
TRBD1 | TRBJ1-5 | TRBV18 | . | TGTGCCAGCTCGCCGGACAGGGGTAGTTATCAGCCCCAGCATTTT | CASSPDRGSYQPQHF